Presented here are 30 T cell receptor beta chains from one specimen sequenced in a study of immune evolution from preneoplasia to lung adenocarcinoma. Produced via immunoSEQ multiplex PCR; TCRdb's table is partial and in-frame only. Here the sample spans around 4,600 clones, under 80% being singletons. Source material: FFPE minimally invasive lung adenocarcinoma tissue. The receptors originated from a person aged 55-80 years with lung adenocarcinoma.

The CDR3 reads CASSPNQPQETQYF. The CDR3 DNA reads as TGTGCCAGCAGCCCAAACCAACCTCAAGAGACCCAGTACTTC. J is TRBJ2-5 and V is TRBV11-1; no firm D call. The V gene lost 5 bases and the J gene lost 2 bases, with 12 bases spanning the gap. Germline V lookup: CDR1 SGHAT, CDR2 FQDESV (reference sequence). CDR3 length: 14 residues.

This clone was recorded a few times. This chain connects TRBV9 to TRBJ1-1; a possible D gene is TRBD1 (5 bases). The length of the CDR3 is 13 residues. Germline CDR1 reads SGDLS; CDR2 reads YYNGEE. V lost 7 bases to trimming and J lost 2 bases, with 12 bases between them. CDR3 residues: CASGARQNTEAFF. CDR3 sequence (DNA): TGTGCCAGCGGGGCCCGACAAAACACTGAAGCTTTCTTT. The variable domain in full, with the rest retrieved from reference TRBV9 and TRBJ1-1, is DSGVTQTPKHLITATGQRVTLRCSPRSGDLSVYWYQQSLDQGLQFLIQYYNGEERAKGNILERFSAQQFPDLHSELNLSSLELGDSALYFCASGARQNTEAFFGQGTRLTVV.

This CDR3 reads CASSQDINRGAYNEQFF. The CDR3 coding sequence is TGTGCCAGCAGCCAAGACATCAACAGGGGGGCCTACAATGAGCAGTTCTTC. The rearrangement uses TRBV14 and TRBJ2-1, with 8 bases matching TRBD1. J lost 2 bases, V lost 0 bases, and 6 bases had no gene match. The CDR3 length is 17 residues. Germline lookup yields CDR1 SGHDN and CDR2 FVKESK.

The V call is TRBV13, the J call TRBJ2-5, with D possibly being TRBD1 or TRBD2 (5 bases each). Judging by the DNA end, TRBJ2-7 fits better; the J call may be wrong. Germline-derived CDR1 and CDR2 are PRHDT and FYEKMQ (reference sequence). This CDR3 comprises 15 residues. The CDR3 region has the DNA TGTGCCAGCAGCCCGGGCCCGGGACCCGGCTACGAGCAGTACTTC. Residues: CASSPGPGPGYEQYF.

This sequence joins TRBV27 and TRBJ2-7; 7 bases are a match to TRBD2. Germline lookup yields CDR1 MNHEY and CDR2 SMNVEV (reference sequence). Unmatched junction bases numbered 4, after V lost 3 bases and J lost 5 bases. The CDR3 is 13 residues long. Written as DNA, the CDR3 is TGTGCCAGCAGTTTGCGGGAGCTTCACGAGCAGTACTTC. This translates into CASSLRELHEQYF.

This clone was observed a single time. The chain recombines TRBV9 with TRBJ1-3; D is unresolved. V lost 3 bases and J lost 2, with 9 bases in between. The CDR3 has 14 residues. Germline V gene lookup returns CDR1 SGDLS and CDR2 YYNGEE. CDR3: CASSGADPGNTIYF. CDR3 DNA: TGTGCCAGCAGCGGAGCAGACCCTGGAAACACCATATATTTT.

The rearrangement joins TRBV5-5 to TRBJ2-7; D perhaps matches TRBD2 (5 bases). Germline CDR1 and CDR2: SGHKS and YYEKEE (reference sequence). V lost 1 base and J lost 0, with 17 bases in between. This CDR3 has 17 residues. The CDR3 here is CASSLYEFGSASYEQYF. The CDR3 DNA reads TGTGCCAGCAGCTTGTACGAATTTGGGAGCGCCTCCTACGAGCAGTACTTC.

This sequence joins TRBV30 and TRBJ1-3; no reliable D call. V was shortened by 4 bases and J by 2 bases, with 6 bases between the two germline ends. This CDR3 has 12 amino acids. The germline gives CDR1 GTSNPN, CDR2 SVGIG (reference sequence). The chain's CDR3 is CAWKRAGNTIYF. In DNA form, the CDR3 reads TGTGCCTGGAAAAGGGCTGGAAACACCATATATTTT.

The chain combines TRBV2 with TRBJ2-7; 11 bases are shared with TRBD2. The trim removed 6 bases at V and 0 bases at J, leaving 4 bases unmatched. The CDR3 spans 15 residues. Germline CDR1 reads SNHLY; CDR2 reads FYNNEI. The CDR3 is CASRTSGNPSYEQYF. As DNA, the CDR3 is TGTGCCAGCAGGACTAGCGGGAACCCCTCCTACGAGCAGTACTTC.

The chain recombines TRBV19 with TRBJ2-5, with D perhaps matching TRBD2 (7 bases). The CDR3 loop spans 16 amino acids. Germline CDR1 is LNHDA and CDR2 is SQIVND (reference sequence). Deletions cut 0 bases from V and 0 bases from J, with 11 bases between. The CDR3 spells CASSIEGGPYQETQYF. The DNA of the CDR3 is TGTGCCAGTAGTATAGAGGGGGGGCCGTACCAAGAGACCCAGTACTTC.

The rearrangement uses TRBV4-1 and TRBJ1-2; a weak D match, TRBD1 (5 bases). V was trimmed by 5 bases and J by 4 bases, leaving 26 bases between them. This CDR3 spans 18 amino acids. Germline values: CDR1 MGHRA, CDR2 YSYEKL. This chain's CDR3 is CASSSSGMARGMTYGYTF. In DNA, the CDR3 is TGCGCCAGCAGCTCAAGTGGTATGGCAAGGGGCATGACCTATGGCTACACCTTC.

CDR3 bases: TGTGCCAGCAGCTCATACAGGTTTAATTCACCCCTCCACTTT. Its translation: CASSSYRFNSPLHF. This chain links TRBV7-2 with TRBJ1-6; possibly TRBD1 for D (5 bases). Per the germline V gene, CDR1 is SGHTA and CDR2 is FQGNSA. The CDR3 length is 14 residues. V dropped 4 bases and J dropped 6 bases, with 10 bases sitting between them.

The CDR3 DNA reads as TGTGCCAGCAGCTCCAGGGCTGACACTGAAGCTTTCTTT. It yields the protein CASSSRADTEAFF. The rearrangement links TRBV7-6 to TRBJ1-1; D perhaps matches TRBD1 (5 bases). Trimming cost V 4 bases and J 3 bases, with 9 bases left between them. The CDR3 totals 13 residues. Germline lookup yields CDR1 SGHVS and CDR2 FNYEAQ.

This chain uses TRBV7-6 with TRBJ2-5, with D possibly matching TRBD2 (6 bases). The CDR3 is made up of 15 amino acids. Trimming pared 5 bases from V and 5 bases from J, leaving 18 bases between. CDR1 SGHVS and CDR2 FNYEAQ come from the germline V gene. CDR3 nucleotide sequence: TGTGCCAGCAGCGTCGGGTCGGGAGAGGGGGAGACCCAGTACTTC. Translation gives CASSVGSGEGETQYF.

This chain links TRBV2 with TRBJ1-1; TRBD1 agrees at 9 bases. CDR1 SNHLY and CDR2 FYNNEI come from the germline V gene. With V trimmed by 3 bases and J by 5 bases, 4 bases remained unmatched. The CDR3 sequence is 14 residues long. In DNA form, the CDR3 reads TGTGCCAGCAGTGAGGGACAGGGTAGGACTGAAGCTTTCTTT. The encoded protein is CASSEGQGRTEAFF.

The V gene is TRBV29-1, the J gene TRBJ2-7, with D tentatively TRBD2 (6 bases). V was trimmed by 7 bases and J by 3 bases, leaving 13 bases between them. The germline CDR1 and CDR2 sequences are SQVTM and ANQGSEA. This CDR3 spans 12 amino acids. DNA for the CDR3: TGCAGCGCGGGTGGGGGGATCTACGAGCAGTACTTC. Amino acids: CSAGGGIYEQYF.

This clone showed up just once. The chain joins TRBV7-8 to TRBJ2-7, with TRBD2 identical over 8 bases. CDR3 size: 15 residues. J gave up 2 bases and V 5 bases, and 8 bases lay outside the gene matches. The germline gives CDR1 SGHVS, CDR2 FQNEAQ. The CDR3 DNA reads as TGTGCCAGCAGCAACCGGGGTAGCGGGGCCTACGAGCAGTACTTC. Translating it yields CASSNRGSGAYEQYF. The whole variable domain, remainder taken from reference TRBV7-8 and TRBJ2-7, is GAGVSQSPRYKVAKRGQDVALRCDPISGHVSLFWYQQALGQGPEFLTYFQNEAQLDKSGLPSDRFFAERPEGSVSTLKIQRTQQEDSAVYLCASSNRGSGAYEQYFGPGTRLTVT.

This clone is a singleton in its sample. V gene TRBV11-2 combines with J gene TRBJ2-5, with D hard to call. The CDR3 runs to 11 residues. CDR1 SGHAT and CDR2 FQNNGV come from the germline V gene. The V end lost 0 bases, the J end lost 12 bases, and 8 bases lay between the germline ends. CDR3 sequence: CASSLEVVEYF. In nucleotides, the CDR3 is TGTGCCAGCAGCTTAGAGGTGGTTGAGTACTTC.

The J gene is TRBJ2-2, the V gene TRBV6-6; 7 positions agree with TRBD1. V shed 4 bases, J shed 6 bases, and the junction held 5 bases outside the gene matches. The CDR3 runs 14 residues. Germline V CDR1 and CDR2: MNHNY, SVGAGI (reference sequence). CDR3 DNA sequence: TGTGCCAGCAGTTCTACAGGGGTTCCCGGGGAGCTGTTTTTT. It encodes CASSSTGVPGELFF.

This clone occurred a few times. The chain recombines TRBV7-3 with TRBJ1-5; no definite D call. This CDR3 is 14 amino acids long. With 5 bases removed from V and 2 bases from J, the gap between germline ends came to 10 bases. The germline gives CDR1 SGHTA, CDR2 FQGTGA. This chain's CDR3 is CASSPSGGNQPQHF. CDR3 DNA sequence: TGTGCCAGCAGCCCCTCCGGAGGCAATCAGCCCCAGCATTTT.

The genes are TRBV18 and TRBJ2-3; D is tentatively TRBD1 or TRBD2 (5 bases each). The CDR3 length is 14 residues. Deletions cut 4 bases from V and 7 bases from J, with 15 bases between. CDR1 is KGHSH and CDR2 is LQKENI in the germline V gene. As DNA, the CDR3 is TGTGCCAGCTCACACCGGGACCTCCATAATACGCAGTATTTT. Amino acids: CASSHRDLHNTQYF.

By share of the sample, this clone is large. The rearrangement links TRBV13 to TRBJ2-7; 12 nucleotides align to TRBD2. Germline V gene data show CDR1 as PRHDT and CDR2 as FYEKMQ (reference sequence). V lost 4 bases to trimming and J lost 5 bases; unmatched junction nucleotides: 12. The CDR3 contains 17 residues. CDR3 sequence (DNA): TGTGCCAGCAGCTCGCCGGGACTAGCGGGTTTCAGACACGAGCAGTACTTC. Translation: CASSSPGLAGFRHEQYF.

The rearrangement links TRBV19 to TRBJ1-5, with D tentatively TRBD1 (6 bases). The CDR3 consists of 15 residues. Germline CDR1 LNHDA, CDR2 SQIVND (reference sequence). Trimming pared 7 bases from V and 5 bases from J, leaving 18 bases between. The DNA of the CDR3 is TGTGCCAGTACCCGGGACATCACATCGGATCAGCCCCAGCATTTT. This sequence encodes CASTRDITSDQPQHF.

The chain has TRBV5-1 and TRBJ2-1; 7 nucleotides align to TRBD1. This CDR3 comprises 14 residues. V shed 4 bases and J 3 bases; nucleotides not matched to a gene: 4. Germline assignment: CDR1 SGHRS and CDR2 YFSETQ. CDR3: CASSPGQLYNEQFF. Here the CDR3 DNA reads TGCGCCAGCAGCCCGGGACAGCTCTACAATGAGCAGTTCTTC.

This chain joins TRBV7-3 and TRBJ2-5, with D perhaps TRBD1 (6 bases). Germline V gene sequence: CDR1 SGHTA, CDR2 FQGTGA. The CDR3 spans 15 residues. V was clipped by 5 bases and J by 5 bases, with 18 bases between them. The CDR3 DNA reads TGTGCCAGCAGCCAGGGGTCAGGGAGTGGTGAGACCCAGTACTTC. Protein product: CASSQGSGSGETQYF.

J is TRBJ1-2 and V is TRBV6-1; possibly TRBD1 for D (6 bases). The CDR3 extends over 15 amino acids. Germline CDR1 reads MNHNS; CDR2 reads SASEGT. Between the trimmed V and J ends, which lost 7 bases and 0 bases, there was a span of 15 bases. CDR3 protein: CASTGGGLANYGYTF. The CDR3 DNA reads as TGTGCCAGCACTGGGGGGGGCCTAGCTAACTATGGCTACACCTTC.

The chain combines TRBV15 with TRBJ2-1, with 9 bases lining up with TRBD2. J was trimmed by 8 bases and V by 2 bases; bases with no gene match: 13. Germline-derived CDR1 and CDR2 are LNHNV and YYDKDF (reference sequence). The CDR3 covers 17 residues. For the CDR3, the DNA is TGTGCCACCAGCAGAAATACGGGACTAGCCTCCGCCGATGAGCAGTTCTTC. This encodes CATSRNTGLASADEQFF. The variable domain in full, with the rest retrieved from reference TRBV15 and TRBJ2-1, is DAMVIQNPRYQVTQFGKPVTLSCSQTLNHNVMYWYQQKSSQAPKLLFHYYDKDFNNEADTPDNFQSRRPNTSFCFLDIRSPGLGDTAMYLCATSRNTGLASADEQFFGPGTRLTVL.

The chain links TRBV29-1 to TRBJ2-2; D uncertain. Trimming shortened V by 6 bases and J by 1 base, and 3 bases separated the two germline ends. The CDR3 has 11 residues. CDR1 SQVTM and CDR2 ANQGSEA come from the germline V gene. As DNA, the CDR3 is TGCAGCGTAGGGAACACCGGGGAGCTGTTTTTT. Amino acids: CSVGNTGELFF.

This chain uses TRBV20-1 with TRBJ1-3, with D hard to call. Germline values: CDR1 DFQATT, CDR2 SNEGSKA (reference sequence). V lost 6 bases and J lost 3, with 6 bases in between. This CDR3 is 11 amino acids long. CDR3 sequence (DNA): TGCAGTGCAAAGTTTGGAAACACCATATATTTT. Its protein product is CSAKFGNTIYF.

This clone was seen a single time. The chain employs TRBV5-1 and TRBJ2-7, with 8 nucleotides matching TRBD2. This CDR3 spans 14 amino acids. J gave up 4 bases and V 4 bases, and 7 bases lay outside the gene matches. Looked up from germline, CDR1 is SGHRS and CDR2 is YFSETQ. The chain's CDR3 is CASSMGGGRYEQYF. The CDR3 nucleotides are TGCGCCAGCAGCATGGGCGGGGGGCGATACGAGCAGTACTTC.